This T cell receptor beta chain was profiled in a study of control samples from healthy donors and cancer patients. Clones were sequenced by immunoSEQ multiplex PCR, and TCRdb holds only the in-frame ones, with some missing. The sample has 40,000 to 45,000 clones, about 75% seen once. By its share, this clone is large. Germline CDR1 WSHSY, CDR2 SAAADI. This CDR3 is 16 amino acids long. Deletions cut 2 bases from V and 0 bases from J, with 11 bases between. The rearrangement uses TRBV10-2 and TRBJ1-5; D is unclear. Sequenced material: formalin-fixed, paraffin-embedded tissue. This receptor was identified in a male donor with melanoma. The CDR3 reads CASSEAPGNSNQPQHF. The DNA for the CDR3 is TGCGCCAGCAGTGAGGCCCCAGGAAATAGCAATCAGCCCCAGCATTTT.